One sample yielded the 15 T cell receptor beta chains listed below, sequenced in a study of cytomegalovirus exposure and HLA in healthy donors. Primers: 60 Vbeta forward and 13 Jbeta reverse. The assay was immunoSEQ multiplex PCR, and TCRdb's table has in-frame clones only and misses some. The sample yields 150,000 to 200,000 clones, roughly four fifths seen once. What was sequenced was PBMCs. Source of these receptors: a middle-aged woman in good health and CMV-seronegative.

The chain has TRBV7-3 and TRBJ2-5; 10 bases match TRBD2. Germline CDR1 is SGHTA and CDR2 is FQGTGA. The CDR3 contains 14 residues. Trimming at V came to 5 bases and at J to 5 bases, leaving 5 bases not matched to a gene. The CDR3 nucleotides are TGTGCCAGCAGCCAGCGGGGGGGTGGGGAGACCCAGTACTTC. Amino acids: CASSQRGGGETQYF.

The CDR3 reads CASSHNRGTGGYEQYF. The CDR3 region has the DNA TGTGCCAGCAGCCACAACCGGGGGACAGGGGGCTACGAGCAGTACTTC. The rearrangement links TRBV9 to TRBJ2-7; 11 bases are shared with TRBD1. This CDR3 is 16 amino acids long. V lost 4 bases to trimming and J lost 3 bases; unmatched junction nucleotides: 9. Germline loops: CDR1 SGDLS, CDR2 YYNGEE.

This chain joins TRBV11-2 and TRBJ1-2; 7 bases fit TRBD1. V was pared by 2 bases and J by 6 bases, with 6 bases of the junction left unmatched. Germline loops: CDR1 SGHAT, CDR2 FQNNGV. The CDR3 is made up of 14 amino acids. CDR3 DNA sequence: TGTGCCAGCAGCTTACACAGGGGAGAGGATGGCTACACCTTC. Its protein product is CASSLHRGEDGYTF. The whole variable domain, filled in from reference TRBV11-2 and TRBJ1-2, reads EAGVAQSPRYKIIEKRQSVAFWCNPISGHATLYWYQQILGQGPKLLIQFQNNGVVDDSQLPKDRFSAERLKGVDSTLKIQPAKLEDSAVYLCASSLHRGEDGYTFGSGTRLTVV.

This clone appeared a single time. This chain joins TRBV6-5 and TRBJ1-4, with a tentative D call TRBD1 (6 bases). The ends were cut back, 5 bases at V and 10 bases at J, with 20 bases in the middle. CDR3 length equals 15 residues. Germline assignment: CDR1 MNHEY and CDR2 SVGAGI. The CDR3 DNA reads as TGTGCCAGCAGTCCTCTAGAGGGGGGAGGGGGAAAACTGTTTTTT. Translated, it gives CASSPLEGGGGKLFF.

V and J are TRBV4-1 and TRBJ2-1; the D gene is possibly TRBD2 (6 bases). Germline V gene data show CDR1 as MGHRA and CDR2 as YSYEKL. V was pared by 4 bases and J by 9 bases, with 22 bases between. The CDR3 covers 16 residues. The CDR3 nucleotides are TGCGCCAGCAGCCCGCGGGAAGGACTAATCGATAGTGAGCAGTTCTTC. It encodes CASSPREGLIDSEQFF.

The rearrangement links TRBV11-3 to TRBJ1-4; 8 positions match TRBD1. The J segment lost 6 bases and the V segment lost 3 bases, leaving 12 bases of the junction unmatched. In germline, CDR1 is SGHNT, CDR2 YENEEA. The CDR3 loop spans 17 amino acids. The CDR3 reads CASSFNVSGQGDEKLFF. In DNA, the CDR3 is TGTGCCAGCAGCTTCAATGTATCCGGACAGGGAGATGAAAAACTGTTTTTT.

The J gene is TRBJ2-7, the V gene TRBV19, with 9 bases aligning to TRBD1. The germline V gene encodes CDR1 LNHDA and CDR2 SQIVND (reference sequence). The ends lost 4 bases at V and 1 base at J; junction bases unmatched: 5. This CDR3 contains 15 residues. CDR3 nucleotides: TGTGCCAGTAGTAAGTCAGGACAGGGGTCCTACGAGCAGTACTTC. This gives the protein CASSKSGQGSYEQYF.

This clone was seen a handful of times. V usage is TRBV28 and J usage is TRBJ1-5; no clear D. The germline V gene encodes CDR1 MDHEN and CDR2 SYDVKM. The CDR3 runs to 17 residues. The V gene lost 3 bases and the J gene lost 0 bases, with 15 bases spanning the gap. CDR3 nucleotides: TGTGCCAGCAGTTTCGCAACACTAAAACCTAGCAATCAGCCCCAGCATTTT. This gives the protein CASSFATLKPSNQPQHF.

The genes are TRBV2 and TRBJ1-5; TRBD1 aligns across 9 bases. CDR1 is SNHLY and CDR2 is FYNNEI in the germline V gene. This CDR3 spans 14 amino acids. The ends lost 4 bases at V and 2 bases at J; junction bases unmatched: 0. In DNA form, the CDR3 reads TGTGCCAGCAGTGGGACAGGGGGCAATCAGCCCCAGCATTTT. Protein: CASSGTGGNQPQHF.

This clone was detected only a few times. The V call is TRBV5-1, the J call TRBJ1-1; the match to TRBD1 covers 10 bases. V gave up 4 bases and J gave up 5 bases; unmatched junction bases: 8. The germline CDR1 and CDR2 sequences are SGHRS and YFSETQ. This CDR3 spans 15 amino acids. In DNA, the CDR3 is TGCGCCAGCAGCAATCCGGGACAGGGGAAAACTGAAGCTTTCTTT. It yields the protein CASSNPGQGKTEAFF.

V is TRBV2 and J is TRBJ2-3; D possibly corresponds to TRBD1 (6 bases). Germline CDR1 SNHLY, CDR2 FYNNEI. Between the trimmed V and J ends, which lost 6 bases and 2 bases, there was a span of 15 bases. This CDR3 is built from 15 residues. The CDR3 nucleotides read TGTGCCAGCAGCGAGGACAGCTACAACACAGATACGCAGTATTTT. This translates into CASSEDSYNTDTQYF.

The CDR3 region has the DNA TGTGCCAGCAGCCAACAGGGGGAGCTCAAGCAGTACTTC. Amino acids: CASSQQGELKQYF. The chain employs TRBV27 and TRBJ2-7; the match to TRBD1 covers 8 bases. Germline CDR1 and CDR2: MNHEY and SMNVEV (reference sequence). The CDR3 totals 13 residues. The V gene end was trimmed by 6 bases and the J gene end by 8 bases; junction bases not matched to a gene: 9.

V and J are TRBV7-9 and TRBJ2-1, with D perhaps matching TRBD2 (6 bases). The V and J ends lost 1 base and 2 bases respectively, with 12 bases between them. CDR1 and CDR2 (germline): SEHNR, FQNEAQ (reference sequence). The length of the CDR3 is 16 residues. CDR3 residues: CASSLGVRGTYNEQFF. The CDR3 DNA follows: TGTGCCAGCAGCTTAGGAGTTCGGGGGACCTACAATGAGCAGTTCTTC. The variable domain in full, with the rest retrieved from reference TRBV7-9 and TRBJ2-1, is DTGVSQNPRHKITKRGQNVTFRCDPISEHNRLYWYRQTLGQGPEFLTYFQNEAQLEKSRLLSDRFSAERPKGSFSTLEIQRTEQGDSAMYLCASSLGVRGTYNEQFFGPGTRLTVL.

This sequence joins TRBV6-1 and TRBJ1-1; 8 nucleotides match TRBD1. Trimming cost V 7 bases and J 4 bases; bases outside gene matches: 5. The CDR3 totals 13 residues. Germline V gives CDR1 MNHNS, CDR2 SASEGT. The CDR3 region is CASKGQGSTEAFF. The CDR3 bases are TGTGCCAGCAAAGGACAGGGAAGCACTGAAGCTTTCTTT.

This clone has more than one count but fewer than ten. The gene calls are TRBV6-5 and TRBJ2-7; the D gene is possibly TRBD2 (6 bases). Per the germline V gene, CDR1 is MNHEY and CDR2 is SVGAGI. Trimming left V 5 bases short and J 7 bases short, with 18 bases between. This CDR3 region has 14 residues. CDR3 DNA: TGTGCCAGCAGTAGGGCGGGGTCTCCACGGGAGCAGTACTTC. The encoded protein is CASSRAGSPREQYF.